This is a list of T cell receptor beta chains from one sample in a study of blood T cells in healthy people across ages. TCRdb called the 5' RACE reads again in MiXCR, with one record for every CDR3 protein. This table has hundreds of thousands of distinct CDR3 sequences, 35% to 50% appearing once. Input material: blood. The receptor source for this set is a man older than 75 in good health. The conserved cysteine and the conserved F or W are not part of the CDR3 here. D genes are given only for firm matches.

TRBJ2-6,TRBV28,-,ASSLMNPSGANVLT
TRBJ2-5,TRBV29-1,-,SVEVGGTQY
TRBJ2-5,TRBV7-3,TRBD2,ASSLTGTSGPGGTQY
TRBJ2-1,TRBV4-3,TRBD2,ASSQEPAGGGSYNEQF
TRBJ2-7,TRBV20-1,-,SAMPGLQVGNEQY
TRBJ2-5,TRBV6-2/TRBV6-3,-,ASRSLGSVQY
TRBJ2-2,TRBV5-5,TRBD2,ASSPRRGERELF
TRBJ2-3,TRBV28,TRBD2,ASSQLAGAVGAQY
TRBJ2-1,TRBV7-3,TRBD1,ASSIDRASYNEQF
TRBJ2-7,TRBV7-9,TRBD2,ASSFVGGLAGRPYEQY
TRBJ2-3,TRBV6-2/TRBV6-3,-,ASRKTSSIERADTQY
TRBJ2-5,TRBV15,TRBD2,ATSSASGGISEQY
TRBJ1-4,TRBV12-3/TRBV12-4,-,ASSPGGEKLF
TRBJ2-1,TRBV12-3/TRBV12-4,TRBD2,ASSRRTSGRAREQF
TRBJ2-6,TRBV27,-,ASSSRQGPGANVLT